This TCR beta chain was documented in a study of cytomegalovirus exposure and HLA in healthy donors (dated by TCRdb to about 2017). As for the study more broadly: An earlier analysis of 587 of the donors reported 276 Gb of sequence data and 117 million unique TCR beta sequences obtained from about 200 million T cells. An early release that covered about 600 HLA-typed donors contained around 300 gigabases of sequencing data and tens of millions of unique TCR sequences. The genetic ancestry cluster associated with self-reported Caucasian donors included about 84% of the roughly 390 genotyped donors. The study aimed to test whether signatures of past pathogen exposure could be identified by cataloging public T cell receptors. The study profiled the T cell repertoires of hundreds of subjects by immunosequencing and related them to cytomegalovirus serostatus. Along with the roughly 670-subject first cohort, a separate validation cohort of over 90 different subjects was used. The study combined high-throughput TCR immunosequencing, statistical association of individual TCRs with disease status, and machine learning to predict cytomegalovirus infection status. A later analysis re-examined previously published TCR beta repertoires from 600 to 700 donors and added high-resolution HLA genotyping to investigate patterns of TCR occurrence. The later analysis used no new phenotypic data to find candidate immune exposures, relying instead on TCR beta sequences and their occurrence across donors. In an earlier analysis of around 540 of the donors, high-throughput TCR beta sequencing was used to judge whether each TCR beta V gene segment behaved as functional or pseudogenic. Donor age, sex, ethnicity and CMV serostatus were compiled alongside the repertoire data. A later genetic analysis used genome-wide SNP genotypes for about 65% of the 666 donors, treating that subset as a discovery cohort. Every repertoire in the discovery cohort had been generated on one and the same sequencing platform. HLA typing included class I and class II loci at four-digit resolution. Typing coverage varied by locus: roughly 620-640 donors for A, B, C, DRB1 and DQB1; approximately 500 for DQA1; about 590 for DPA1; 450 to 480 for DPB1. Because of strong linkage in the cohort, five DR-DQ haplotypes were treated as single units for association and clustering. Across 300 to 400 genotyped donors of the cohort, an average of about 200,000 unique TCR beta nucleotide sequences per donor were sequenced, and approximately 17% of those sequences were non-productive. What the study reported, not specific to this receptor: Assigning TCR associations to individual alleles was difficult when HLA alleles, especially DR and DQ, strongly co-occurred. In an earlier analysis of several hundred of the donors, most TCR beta V segments were observed in productive rearrangements about 87% or about 30% of the time, broadly matching IMGT annotations. The presence/absence analyses assumed that sequencing depth was roughly uniform across donors, and that assumption may not be true. Linkage disequilibrium might explain the correlated functional status among segregating V segments, but an unknown experimental factor could not be ruled out. In a later analysis, some 17,000 TCR beta sequences were associated with specific HLA alleles at a false discovery rate of 0.05. A cluster of highly shared sequence variants was judged likely to be a technical artifact of the sequencing pipeline. The study gave a list of some 150 TCR beta chains associated with cytomegalovirus. In vitro tests confirmed that a few of the cytomegalovirus-associated TCR beta chains recognize cytomegalovirus antigens. A further reported finding was that TCR beta sequences accurately predicted the HLA-A and HLA-B alleles for most subjects in the first cohort. Most TCR sequences were observed very rarely across donors, whereas some public TCRs were present in many individuals. A later genetic analysis reported fewer N-insertions in productive TCRs among donors in an Asian-associated ancestry cluster than the roughly 640-donor mean. In a later analysis, most CMV-associated TCR beta chains were found to appear HLA-restricted, with HLA associations seemingly driven largely by CMV exposure. The 87-base-pair reads could not distinguish some IMGT-functional V segments, including TRBV6-2 and TRBV6-3, so those segments were excluded. CMV serostatus was the only immune exposure information available for the cohort. This cohort had only TCR beta chains sequenced, and the lack of alpha or paired-chain data limited which features could be detected. A later analysis found that HLA-associated TCR beta chains were more clonally expanded and had lower generation probabilities than equally common non-associated chains. In a later analysis, several top co-occurrence clusters were reported to appear linked to parvovirus B19, influenza, CMV and Epstein-Barr virus. According to the authors, the approach could potentially be generalized to other disease states and immunological phenotypes. Because counts were too low, fewer than 20 rarely observed V segments, including chromosome 9 orphons, were excluded from the earlier analysis of 587 of the donors. An association between a missense DCLRE1C variant and V-gene and J-gene trimming of TCR beta chains was found in a later genetic analysis and replicated in an independent cohort. The classifier was reported to diagnose cytomegalovirus status with high specificity and sensitivity in both the original cohort and the validation cohort. Because some donors lacked HLA typing at each locus, the association tests relied only on the typed subset. In a later analysis, TCR association rates were found to vary across HLA loci, with the most associated TCRs seen for DRB1 alleles and the fewest for HLA-C alleles.

The cohort was made up of 650 to 700 healthy bone marrow donors. At the time of sampling, every cohort member was nominally healthy, though immune exposures that went unrecorded were likely present. The donor was CMV seronegative and was included in the group of over 300 seronegative cohort members. Each donor provided a peripheral blood sample, and peripheral blood mononuclear cells were used for TCR beta sequencing. The Qiagen DNeasy Blood Extraction Kit was used to extract genomic DNA from the blood cell samples. Remarks on this clone: The antigen this receptor binds is unknown. One base away there is no much larger clone; base qualities are not given.

The library was obtained by the immunoSEQ multiplex PCR assay. The multiplex PCR relied on a mix of 60 forward primers for TCR Vbeta segments and 13 reverse primers for TCR Jbeta segments. The CDR3 region of rearranged TCR beta genes was amplified from genomic DNA by a multiplex PCR assay. On the Illumina HiSeq System, the amplified TCR beta libraries were sequenced as 87-base-pair reads. On the authors' methods: A later analysis tallied about 77 million unique TCR beta chains across the 650 to 750 repertoires, and around 12 million of those chains were shared by two or more donors. To remove PCR and sequencing errors, raw reads were error-corrected and collapsed into unique sequences using a nearest-neighbor algorithm that merged closely related sequences. V, D and J gene segments were assigned by aligning CDR3 sequences to IMGT reference sequences. Each retained sequence needed at least a six-nucleotide match to both a V gene segment and a J gene segment. Rearrangements were classified as productive when the CDR3 lacked stop codons and remained in frame with V and J, and all other rearrangements were classified as non-productive. CDR3 was defined by IMGT convention, running from the second conserved V-encoded cysteine to the conserved J-encoded phenylalanine. The earlier analysis of 587 of the donors excluded sequences that lacked an unambiguous match to a single V gene segment. An earlier analysis of about 590 of the donors classified V segments as functional when productive rearrangements were above 56.7% and as segregating when the standard deviation between donors was above 5%. A statistical classification framework was developed to diagnose cytomegalovirus status using the catalog of TCR beta chain sequences. A later analysis assigned V and J genes by comparing TCR nucleotide sequences with IMGT/GENE-DB human TR gene sequences. Using the TCRdist pipeline, a later analysis assigned CDR3 sequences along with most-parsimonious VDJ recombination scenarios. In a later analysis, each TCR beta chain was defined by its CDR3 amino acid sequence together with its V-gene family, and reads lacking a unique V-gene family were excluded. In a later analysis, 450 to 600 highly shared, low-generation-probability nucleotide sequences were removed to address suspected cross-contamination and a sequencing artifact. A later analysis calculated a clonal expansion index for each public chain from normalized within-repertoire ranks of inferred template counts. A later analysis computed generation probabilities with a VDJ recombination model fitted to out-of-frame rearrangements, and checked the results against IGoR. Hypergeometric tests were used in a later analysis to score TCR-TCR, TCR-HLA and TCR-CMV co-occurrence, with a repertoire-size bias correction applied to the TCR pairs. In a later analysis, false discovery rates were estimated by permuting HLA or CMV assignments 20 times. In a later analysis, co-occurring TCRs were grouped using DBSCAN, and TCRdist sequence similarity was added for clustering within HLA-allele-positive subsets. Repertoires with fewer than 30,000 or more than 120,000 public chains, plus five repertoires with anomalous nucleotide sharing, were excluded from co-occurrence clustering. In its TCRdb copy, this immuneACCESS table keeps in-frame sequences only and misses some clones. Where compared with another copy, unresolved V genes explain less than half of these, and the others have no known cause. V and J calls and clone size are copied from that table; D and trimming were computed from the DNA. The sample table records about 64,000 clones; less than 70% of these occur just once. Jointly, the top ten make up about 3% of the sample.

The germline V gene supplies CDR1 KGHSH and CDR2 LQKENI. From cysteine to phenylalanine, the CDR3 is 15 amino acids long. Only CDR3 DNA remains: 45 bases, in frame from the first base. From V the trimming removes 1 base and from J it removes 6 bases, while the gene matches leave 3 bases of the junction unaccounted for. The sample was PBMCs. This receptor chain uses TRBV18 and TRBJ2-2; the junction holds 9 bases that match TRBD2. This TCR came from a woman in her forties or fifties in good health and CMV-seronegative. The CDR3 protein: CASSPLAGVPGELFF. The nucleotide sequence is TGTGCCAGCTCACCACTAGCGGGAGTCCCCGGGGAGCTGTTTTTT.